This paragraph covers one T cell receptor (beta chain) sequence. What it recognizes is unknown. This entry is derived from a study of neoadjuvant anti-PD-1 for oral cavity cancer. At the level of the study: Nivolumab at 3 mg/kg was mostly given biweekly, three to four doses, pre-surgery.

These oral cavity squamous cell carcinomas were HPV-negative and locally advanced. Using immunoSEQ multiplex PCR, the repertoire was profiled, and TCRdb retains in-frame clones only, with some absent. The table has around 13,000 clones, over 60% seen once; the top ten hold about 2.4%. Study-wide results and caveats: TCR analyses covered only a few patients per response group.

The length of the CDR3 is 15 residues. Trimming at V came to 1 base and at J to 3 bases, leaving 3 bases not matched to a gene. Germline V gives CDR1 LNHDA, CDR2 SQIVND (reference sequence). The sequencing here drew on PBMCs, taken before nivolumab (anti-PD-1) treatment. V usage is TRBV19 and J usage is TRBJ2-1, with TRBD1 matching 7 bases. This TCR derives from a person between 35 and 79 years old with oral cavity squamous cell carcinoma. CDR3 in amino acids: CASSIGRQGYNEQFF. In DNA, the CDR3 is TGTGCCAGTAGTATAGGCAGACAGGGCTACAATGAGCAGTTCTTC.